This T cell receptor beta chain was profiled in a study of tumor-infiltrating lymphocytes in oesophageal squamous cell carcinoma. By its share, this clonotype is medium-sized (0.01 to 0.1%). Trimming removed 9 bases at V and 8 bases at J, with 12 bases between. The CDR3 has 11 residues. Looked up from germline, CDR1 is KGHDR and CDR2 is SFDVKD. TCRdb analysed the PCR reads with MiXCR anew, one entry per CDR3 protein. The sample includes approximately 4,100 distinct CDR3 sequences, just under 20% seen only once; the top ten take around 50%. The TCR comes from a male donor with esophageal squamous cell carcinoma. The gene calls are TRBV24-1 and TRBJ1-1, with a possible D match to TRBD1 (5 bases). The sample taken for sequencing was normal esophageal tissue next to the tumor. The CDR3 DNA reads TGTGCCACCCGTGGCGGGGCCGAAGCTTTCTTT. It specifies CATRGGAEAFF.